This T cell receptor (beta chain) was sequenced in a study of blood T cell repertoires in COVID-19. Study details: Sites in the United States, Italy and Spain provided acute and convalescent COVID-19 samples.

In the authors' workflow: From reference gene primer amplification, estimates of nucleated cell counts were derived. TCRdb keeps only in-frame clones here, not all; method: immunoSEQ multiplex PCR. V, J and clone size are those of that table, while D and trimming were read from the DNA. The sample lists about 180,000 clones; approximately 83% were seen once. Deletions cut 7 bases from V and 0 bases from J, with 9 bases between. The CDR3 consists of 13 residues. Germline assignment: CDR1 MNHNY and CDR2 SVGAGI (reference sequence). The chain employs TRBV6-6 and TRBJ1-1; D may be TRBD1 (5 bases). The specimen sequenced was peripheral blood. This TCR derives from a human donor with active or convalescent COVID-19. The donor label of this sample is uncertain. The CDR3 DNA is TGTGCCAGCAAAGACAGAATGAACACTGAAGCTTTCTTT. It yields the protein CASKDRMNTEAFF.